Listed below are T cell receptor beta chains from one sample, sequenced in a study of Graves' ophthalmopathy and Graves' hyperthyroidism. TCRdb independently ran MiXCR on the multiplex PCR reads; one entry per CDR3 protein. The repertoire holds around 470,000 distinct CDR3 sequences, with under 15% as singletons. Sequenced input: blood. Receptor source: a woman younger than 45 with Graves' ophthalmopathy. The CDR3 runs from the conserved cysteine through the conserved F or W. A D gene is named only where the DNA matches it firmly. Clone size is given for some rows only: seen once, a few or many times, or a class if the clone is expanded.

size: many
J: TRBJ1-2
D: NA
V: TRBV6-1
DNA: TGTGCCAGCAGTGTTGACCGGGGGAACTATGGCTACACCTTC
CDR3: CASSVDRGNYGYTF

size: many
J: TRBJ1-1
D: NA
V: TRBV9
DNA: TGTGCCAGCAGCGTTCCTGAGAACACTGAAGCTTTCTTT
CDR3: CASSVPENTEAFF

size: NA
J: TRBJ1-2
D: NA
V: TRBV29-1
DNA: TGCAGCGTTGATACGCGGAAGGGCTACACCTTC
CDR3: CSVDTRKGYTF

size: many
J: TRBJ1-2
D: NA
V: TRBV6-5
DNA: TGTGCCAGCAGTTACTCTGAGGGCCGCTATGGCTACACCTTC
CDR3: CASSYSEGRYGYTF

size: many
J: TRBJ2-5
D: TRBD1
V: TRBV27
DNA: TGTGCCAGCAGGGGGACAGGGGACCAAGAGACCCAGTACTTC
CDR3: CASRGTGDQETQYF

size: many
J: TRBJ2-5
D: TRBD1
V: TRBV20-1
DNA: TGCAGTGCTCGGACAGGGACCCACCGCCAAGAGACCCAGTACTTC
CDR3: CSARTGTHRQETQYF

size: many
J: TRBJ2-7
D: NA
V: TRBV12-3/TRBV12-4
DNA: TGTGCCAGCAGTTCCAGCCGGACGCACTACGAGCAGTACTTC
CDR3: CASSSSRTHYEQYF

size: NA
J: TRBJ1-5
D: NA
V: TRBV7-8
DNA: TGTGCCAGCAGTACTACAGGGATAGGTCAGCCCCAGCATTTT
CDR3: CASSTTGIGQPQHF

size: few
J: TRBJ2-5
D: TRBD2
V: TRBV12-3/TRBV12-4
DNA: TGTGCCTGCAGGTCGGGACTAGCGTCAGAGACCCAGTACTTC
CDR3: CACRSGLASETQYF

size: many
J: TRBJ1-6
D: NA
V: TRBV7-9
DNA: TGTGCCAGCAGCTTAATCGGGGGGGGCGCGAATTCACCCCTCCACTTT
CDR3: CASSLIGGGANSPLHF

size: many
J: TRBJ1-1
D: TRBD1
V: TRBV6-1
DNA: TGTGCCAGCAGGAGGGGGACAGGGGACGCTGAAGCTTTCTTT
CDR3: CASRRGTGDAEAFF

size: few
J: TRBJ2-7
D: TRBD2
V: TRBV11-2
DNA: TGTGCCAGCAGCTTAGAGCGCGGTGGGGCGGCTAGCGGGAGGGCGTTGGACGAGCAGTACTTC
CDR3: CASSLERGGAASGRALDEQYF

size: many
J: TRBJ2-7
D: TRBD1
V: TRBV19
DNA: TGTGCCAGTAGTACCACCGGACAGGCAGGCGAGCAGTACTTC
CDR3: CASSTTGQAGEQYF

size: many
J: TRBJ2-4
D: NA
V: TRBV28
DNA: TGTGCCAGCAGTGAGACAGTTATTCTCGGAAACATTCAGTACTTC
CDR3: CASSETVILGNIQYF

size: many
J: TRBJ2-3
D: NA
V: TRBV7-6
DNA: TGTGCCACCACCCCGCGTGGGGGCCGAGATACGCAGTATTTT
CDR3: CATTPRGGRDTQYF

size: few
J: TRBJ1-2
D: NA
V: TRBV28
DNA: TGTGCCAGCAATCAACAAAACAGGGACTACACCTTC
CDR3: CASNQQNRDYTF

size: many
J: TRBJ1-1
D: TRBD1
V: TRBV10-3
DNA: TGTGCCATCAGGGGACAGGGTCTGGGTACTGAAGCTTTCTTT
CDR3: CAIRGQGLGTEAFF

size: NA
J: TRBJ1-1
D: TRBD1
V: TRBV6-1
DNA: TGTGCCAGCAGGCCCGGGACAGGGACGTCTGAAGCTTTCTTT
CDR3: CASRPGTGTSEAFF

size: NA
J: TRBJ2-5
D: NA
V: TRBV5-1
DNA: TGCGCCAGCAGCTTGGAACTAGCAGAGACCCAGTACTTC
CDR3: CASSLELAETQYF

size: many
J: TRBJ2-7
D: NA
V: TRBV6-1
DNA: TGTGCCAGCAGAGATGACAGCTCCCCCCACCACTACGAGCAGTACTTC
CDR3: CASRDDSSPHHYEQYF

size: many
J: TRBJ2-5
D: NA
V: TRBV28
DNA: TGTGCCAGCAGGATTTCCCTAGACCGGGACACTCGAAACCTTGGGGAGACCCAGTACTTC
CDR3: CASRISLDRDTRNLGETQYF

size: NA
J: TRBJ1-1
D: NA
V: TRBV6-2/TRBV6-3
DNA: TGTGCCAGCAGTTATTGGGGGTCCGTGAGTGAAGCAAACACTGAAGCTTTCTTT
CDR3: CASSYWGSVSEANTEAFF

size: many
J: TRBJ1-1
D: NA
V: TRBV19
DNA: TGTGCCAGTAGTAACTTGTACACTGAAGCTTTCTTT
CDR3: CASSNLYTEAFF

size: NA
J: TRBJ2-7
D: TRBD1
V: TRBV12-3/TRBV12-4
DNA: TGTGCCAGCAGGGGGACAGTGACCTACGAGCAGTACTTC
CDR3: CASRGTVTYEQYF

size: many
J: TRBJ2-7
D: NA
V: TRBV7-3
DNA: TGTGCCAGCAGCTTATCTAAGGAGGACGAGCAGTACTTC
CDR3: CASSLSKEDEQYF

size: many
J: TRBJ2-2
D: NA
V: TRBV12-5
DNA: TGTGCTAGTGGTCAGGCTAACACCGGGGAGCTGTTTTTT
CDR3: CASGQANTGELFF

size: NA
J: TRBJ2-2
D: NA
V: TRBV6-1
DNA: TGTGCCAGCAGTGAAAGGTCAGGTTGGGGACCCGGGGAGCTGTTTTTT
CDR3: CASSERSGWGPGELFF

size: many
J: TRBJ1-2
D: TRBD1
V: TRBV28
DNA: TGTGCCAGCAGTATCCCTGTGGGTGACAGGGGAAGGACCTATGGCTACACCTTC
CDR3: CASSIPVGDRGRTYGYTF

size: NA
J: TRBJ2-3
D: NA
V: TRBV27
DNA: TGTGCCAGCAGTAAAACCACTAGCACAGATACGCAGTATTTT
CDR3: CASSKTTSTDTQYF

size: many
J: TRBJ2-2
D: NA
V: TRBV12-5
DNA: TGTGCTAGTTCAGGTGGACGGACCTTCACCGGGGAGCTGTTTTTT
CDR3: CASSGGRTFTGELFF

size: few
J: TRBJ2-5
D: NA
V: TRBV5-5
DNA: TGTGCCAGCAGCTTTCTGAGGGGCCCCGGGTACCAAGAGACCCAGTACTTC
CDR3: CASSFLRGPGYQETQYF

size: many
J: TRBJ2-5
D: NA
V: TRBV14
DNA: TGTGCCAGCAGCCAAGGGGGACCGAGACAAGAGACCCAGTACTTC
CDR3: CASSQGGPRQETQYF

size: few
J: TRBJ2-7
D: NA
V: TRBV5-1
DNA: TGCGCCAGCAGCTTGGGGGCAGGTACAACCTACGAGCAGTACTTC
CDR3: CASSLGAGTTYEQYF

size: few
J: TRBJ2-2
D: TRBD2
V: TRBV7-8
DNA: TGTGCCAGCAGCTTATATATGGCGGGACTAGGAAACACCGGGGAGCTGTTTTTT
CDR3: CASSLYMAGLGNTGELFF

size: many
J: TRBJ2-7
D: NA
V: TRBV12-3/TRBV12-4
DNA: TGTGCCAGCAGTTCCGGACAAGTTTACAAGCAGTACTTC
CDR3: CASSSGQVYKQYF

size: NA
J: TRBJ2-5
D: TRBD1
V: TRBV28
DNA: TGTGCCAGCAGTTCGGACAGGGGGCGATGGGAGACCCAGTACTTC
CDR3: CASSSDRGRWETQYF

size: once
J: TRBJ1-2
D: NA
V: TRBV24-1
DNA: TGTGCCACCAGTAAAGGACAGCGCTATGGCTACACCTTC
CDR3: CATSKGQRYGYTF

size: many
J: TRBJ1-5
D: NA
V: TRBV6-1
DNA: TGTGCCAGCAGTGAAGCGTATGGTCAGCCCCAGCATTTT
CDR3: CASSEAYGQPQHF

size: many
J: TRBJ2-5
D: TRBD1
V: TRBV6-5
DNA: TGTGCCAGCCGAGGGGGTAGGCAGGGGGCATTCGAGACCCAGTACTTC
CDR3: CASRGGRQGAFETQYF

size: many
J: TRBJ1-1
D: TRBD1
V: TRBV11-3
DNA: TGTGCCAGCAGCTTCCCAAAGAAACCAGGGGGTGGAATGAACACTGAAGCTTTCTTT
CDR3: CASSFPKKPGGGMNTEAFF